The T cell receptor (beta chain) under discussion was sequenced for a study of blood T cell repertoires in COVID-19. Recovery meant two consecutive negative NP/OP PCR tests, professional clearance, or resolved symptoms. The data were produced by immunoSEQ multiplex PCR, yet TCRdb's version contains in-frame clones alone and is incomplete. The data show about 300,000 clones, nearly 90% seen once. Germline CDR1 SNHLY, CDR2 FYNNEI. The ends were cut back, 4 bases at V and 6 bases at J, with 22 bases in the middle. This CDR3 contains 17 residues. The TCR originated in a woman aged 25 to 39 who had recovered from COVID-19. Sequenced: PBMCs or T cells enriched from blood (not recorded which). The chain has TRBV2 and TRBJ1-3, with D perhaps matching TRBD1 (5 bases). The CDR3 sequence is CASSVELGPAGVNTIYF. CDR3 sequence (DNA): TGTGCCAGCAGTGTCGAACTCGGGCCCGCGGGGGTAAACACCATATATTTT.